This is a list of T cell receptor beta chains from one sample in a study of blood T cell repertoires in COVID-19. TCRdb's copy holds only in-frame clones and misses some; the assay was immunoSEQ multiplex PCR. The data show approximately 210,000 clones, around four fifths seen once. Sequenced sample: peripheral blood. The receptors come from a woman aged 45-65 years with active or convalescent COVID-19. Both conserved end residues are part of each CDR3. The order of the fields is clone size, J gene, D gene, V gene, CDR3 DNA, CDR3 protein. The D gene is left open where the match is weak. Clone sizes are given selectively: once, few, many, or a class where the clone is expanded.

. | TRBJ1-1 | . | TRBV6-6 | TGTGCCAGCAGGTCGCAGGGAAGCGAAGCTTTCTTT | CASRSQGSEAFF
. | TRBJ1-6 | . | TRBV6-5 | TGTGCCAGCAGTTACCGGAAGAGGGCCCCCCTCCACTTT | CASSYRKRAPLHF
. | TRBJ1-4 | . | TRBV4-1 | TGCGCCAGCAGCCAATGGGAGCAGTCGGGAAAACTGTTTTTT | CASSQWEQSGKLFF
once | TRBJ2-2 | . | TRBV15 | TGTGCCACCAGCAGAGATCAGGGGCTGAACACCGGGGAGCTGTTTTTT | CATSRDQGLNTGELFF
once | TRBJ1-2 | . | TRBV19 | TGTGCCAGTAGTAGACAGTTAGCTAACTATGGCTACACCTTC | CASSRQLANYGYTF
once | TRBJ2-3 | TRBD1 | TRBV6-4 | TGTGCCAGCAGTGAAGGGACAGGGGGCATGGATACGCAGTATTTT | CASSEGTGGMDTQYF
. | TRBJ1-5 | . | TRBV10-3 | TGTGCCATCAGTGGGGGGCCTTTGTTGCCCCAGCATTTT | CAISGGPLLPQHF
. | TRBJ1-2 | . | TRBV5-4 | TGTGCCAGCAGCTTAGGCAGGGAGGATGGCTACACCTTC | CASSLGREDGYTF
. | TRBJ1-5 | . | TRBV7-9 | TGTGCCAGCAGCTTCGGTTGGAGCAATCAGCCCCAGCATTTT | CASSFGWSNQPQHF
. | TRBJ2-3 | TRBD2 | TRBV20-1 | TGCAGTGCTAGTGATAATAGCGGGGGGAGCGTGATAGATACGCAGTATTTT | CSASDNSGGSVIDTQYF
. | TRBJ2-1 | TRBD1 | TRBV29-1 | TGCAGTACCGGGACAGGCTCTTACAATGAGCAGTTCTTC | CSTGTGSYNEQFF
. | TRBJ2-2 | TRBD2 | TRBV2 | TGTGCCAGCAGTCCTCTCCCGGGCGGGAGCGGGGAGCTGTTTTTT | CASSPLPGGSGELFF
. | TRBJ1-1 | . | TRBV4-1 | TGCGCCAGCAGCCAAGGACATACAGACAGAACTGAAGCTTTCTTT | CASSQGHTDRTEAFF
. | TRBJ2-3 | TRBD2 | TRBV30 | TGTGCCTGGAGCCAGACTAGCGGGGGGCCAGATACGCAGTATTTT | CAWSQTSGGPDTQYF
. | TRBJ1-2 | . | TRBV7-9 | TGTGCCAGCAGCTTATTTTCACCCCCCGGAGACCGGTCGGCAGGCTACACCTTC | CASSLFSPPGDRSAGYTF
. | TRBJ2-5 | . | TRBV7-3 | TGTGCCAGCAGCCCAGGTGCATGGGAGACCCAGTACTTC | CASSPGAWETQYF
. | TRBJ2-1 | . | TRBV12-5 | TGTGCTAGTGGACCCAACCCTGGGACTGTTTACAATGAGCAGTTCTTC | CASGPNPGTVYNEQFF
. | TRBJ1-4 | . | TRBV4-2 | TGTGCCAGCAGCCAACTTGCAACTAATGAAAAACTGTTTTTT | CASSQLATNEKLFF
. | TRBJ1-4 | TRBD1 | TRBV6-5 | TGTGCCAGCAGTTACTACCCAGGGGGCTCTAATGAAAAACTGTTTTTT | CASSYYPGGSNEKLFF
. | TRBJ2-7 | . | TRBV28 | TGTGCCAGCAGTTTCCCGGTCGGGACTGAGAACTACGAGCAGTACTTC | CASSFPVGTENYEQYF
. | TRBJ1-3 | . | TRBV28 | TGTGCCAGCAGTTTTCGAGGCAGCTCTGGAAACACCATATATTTT | CASSFRGSSGNTIYF
. | TRBJ2-1 | . | TRBV28 | TGTGCCAGCAGTTTATCCTACTTTACAGGGAATGAGCAGTTCTTC | CASSLSYFTGNEQFF
. | TRBJ1-1 | . | TRBV19 | TGTGCCAGTAGTATACAGGGCGTGAACACTGAAGCTTTCTTT | CASSIQGVNTEAFF
many | TRBJ2-7 | TRBD2 | TRBV4-1 | TGCGCCAGCAGCCTCCCCGACAGCGGGACGCCCTACGAGCAGTACTTC | CASSLPDSGTPYEQYF
. | TRBJ1-4 | . | TRBV5-1 | TGCGCCAGCAGCTCGCGTTTAGATGAAAAACTGTTTTTT | CASSSRLDEKLFF
few | TRBJ1-1 | . | TRBV6-5 | TGTGCCAGCAGTTACTCGAGTGTGAACACTGAAGCTTTCTTT | CASSYSSVNTEAFF
. | TRBJ1-2 | . | TRBV19 | TGTGCCAGTAGTATGGGAGGCGGCTTCCTGGGAGGCTACACCTTC | CASSMGGGFLGGYTF
. | TRBJ1-1 | . | TRBV6-6 | TGTGCCAGCAGTGAGACGGGTGAAGCTTTCTTT | CASSETGEAFF
. | TRBJ2-5 | TRBD2 | TRBV27 | TGTGCCAGCAGTTTACGTTGGACTAGCGGGTTTCAAGAGACCCAGTACTTC | CASSLRWTSGFQETQYF
. | TRBJ1-5 | . | TRBV7-2 | TGTGCCAGCAGTGTGTACAATCAGCCCCAGCATTTT | CASSVYNQPQHF
. | TRBJ1-1 | . | TRBV10-1 | TGCGCCAACAACAGGGTAGGTGAAGCTTTCTTT | CANNRVGEAFF
. | TRBJ1-1 | . | TRBV7-9 | TGTGCCAGCAGCTTAGTATACAGTCCTAACACTGAAGCTTTCTTT | CASSLVYSPNTEAFF
. | TRBJ2-7 | TRBD1 | TRBV19 | TGTGCCAGTAGCCCCGGGACAGCCCCACCTTACTTC | CASSPGTAPPYF
. | TRBJ1-5 | . | TRBV6-2/TRBV6-3 | TGTGCCAGCAGTTACTCGAGAAGGGGTACCGCAGGGCGCAATCAGCCCCAGCATTTT | CASSYSRRGTAGRNQPQHF
. | TRBJ1-2 | TRBD1 | TRBV5-4 | TGTGCCAGCAGGCAATGGGGACAGGAACTTAACTATGGCTACACCTTC | CASRQWGQELNYGYTF
. | TRBJ2-1 | TRBD2 | TRBV30 | TGTGCCTGGAGTGTAGCGGGAGGGCCGGGCAATGAGCAGTTCTTC | CAWSVAGGPGNEQFF
. | TRBJ2-2 | . | TRBV18 | TGTGCCAGCTCGGCCCAGCGGCGTCCGGGGGAGCTGTTTTTT | CASSAQRRPGELFF
. | TRBJ2-2 | TRBD1 | TRBV6-5 | TGTGCCAGCGGGGATACAGGGGCGAACACCGGGGAGCTGTTTTTT | CASGDTGANTGELFF
many | TRBJ2-7 | TRBD1 | TRBV28 | TGTGCCAGCAGTGCTCTCCCGGGACAGGGGTTTAACTCCTACGAGCAGTACTTC | CASSALPGQGFNSYEQYF
. | TRBJ1-5 | . | TRBV7-2 | TGTGCCAGCAGCTTAGTGGGGCAGGTCAATCAGCCCCAGCATTTT | CASSLVGQVNQPQHF
. | TRBJ2-2 | TRBD2 | TRBV5-4 | TGTGCCAGCAGCTTGAGCCTAGCGGGGTCCGGGGAGCTGTTTTTT | CASSLSLAGSGELFF
. | TRBJ1-5 | . | TRBV28 | TGTGCCAGCAGTTTCATACAGGATCGGCAGCCCCAGCATTTT | CASSFIQDRQPQHF
. | TRBJ1-6 | . | TRBV6-6 | TGTGCCAGCAGTCCCCCCGGGATCCCTAGCTCCTATAATTCACCCCTCCACTTT | CASSPPGIPSSYNSPLHF
. | TRBJ1-2 | TRBD1 | TRBV28 | TGTGCCAGCAATAGGGACAGTAACTATGGCTACACCTTC | CASNRDSNYGYTF
. | TRBJ2-1 | TRBD2 | TRBV7-2 | TGTGCCAGCAGCTTAGCGATAGGTAGCGGGAGGGCCTCTGCCGGGGTCTTC | CASSLAIGSGRASAGVF
. | TRBJ1-2 | . | TRBV6-5 | TGTGCCAGCAGTTTGAGAGACTATGGCTACACCTTC | CASSLRDYGYTF